Below are 2 T cell receptor beta chains sequenced from a single sample in a study of response to subunit inactivated influenza vaccine. TCRdb re-called the RT-PCR reads with MiXCR, one entry per CDR3 protein. This sample has 710,000 or so distinct CDR3 sequences, with 15% to 18% found just once. The material was PBMCs from blood, obtained roughly 13 days after vaccination. The receptor source for this set is a man between 50 and 59 years old who received an inactivated influenza vaccine.

J is TRBJ2-3 and V is TRBV7-9, with 10 bases matching TRBD1. Losses at the gene ends were 5 bases for V and 4 bases for J; bases not matched to a gene: 12. The CDR3 has 17 amino acids. Germline V CDR1 and CDR2: SEHNR, FQNEAQ (reference sequence). The DNA of the CDR3 is TGTGCCAGCAGCCTCGGACAGGGGGGTTGGCAGCCAGATACGCAGTATTTT. This sequence encodes CASSLGQGGWQPDTQYF.

This clonotype has only a few counts. This chain connects TRBV9 to TRBJ2-7; D is possibly TRBD1 (6 bases). The length of the CDR3 is 15 residues. Germline V gives CDR1 SGDLS, CDR2 YYNGEE. V lost 0 bases to trimming and J lost 0 bases, with 10 bases between them. The CDR3 nucleotides read TGTGCCAGCAGCGTAGGAGGACAGAGCTCCTACGAGCAGTACTTC. Amino acid sequence: CASSVGGQSSYEQYF.